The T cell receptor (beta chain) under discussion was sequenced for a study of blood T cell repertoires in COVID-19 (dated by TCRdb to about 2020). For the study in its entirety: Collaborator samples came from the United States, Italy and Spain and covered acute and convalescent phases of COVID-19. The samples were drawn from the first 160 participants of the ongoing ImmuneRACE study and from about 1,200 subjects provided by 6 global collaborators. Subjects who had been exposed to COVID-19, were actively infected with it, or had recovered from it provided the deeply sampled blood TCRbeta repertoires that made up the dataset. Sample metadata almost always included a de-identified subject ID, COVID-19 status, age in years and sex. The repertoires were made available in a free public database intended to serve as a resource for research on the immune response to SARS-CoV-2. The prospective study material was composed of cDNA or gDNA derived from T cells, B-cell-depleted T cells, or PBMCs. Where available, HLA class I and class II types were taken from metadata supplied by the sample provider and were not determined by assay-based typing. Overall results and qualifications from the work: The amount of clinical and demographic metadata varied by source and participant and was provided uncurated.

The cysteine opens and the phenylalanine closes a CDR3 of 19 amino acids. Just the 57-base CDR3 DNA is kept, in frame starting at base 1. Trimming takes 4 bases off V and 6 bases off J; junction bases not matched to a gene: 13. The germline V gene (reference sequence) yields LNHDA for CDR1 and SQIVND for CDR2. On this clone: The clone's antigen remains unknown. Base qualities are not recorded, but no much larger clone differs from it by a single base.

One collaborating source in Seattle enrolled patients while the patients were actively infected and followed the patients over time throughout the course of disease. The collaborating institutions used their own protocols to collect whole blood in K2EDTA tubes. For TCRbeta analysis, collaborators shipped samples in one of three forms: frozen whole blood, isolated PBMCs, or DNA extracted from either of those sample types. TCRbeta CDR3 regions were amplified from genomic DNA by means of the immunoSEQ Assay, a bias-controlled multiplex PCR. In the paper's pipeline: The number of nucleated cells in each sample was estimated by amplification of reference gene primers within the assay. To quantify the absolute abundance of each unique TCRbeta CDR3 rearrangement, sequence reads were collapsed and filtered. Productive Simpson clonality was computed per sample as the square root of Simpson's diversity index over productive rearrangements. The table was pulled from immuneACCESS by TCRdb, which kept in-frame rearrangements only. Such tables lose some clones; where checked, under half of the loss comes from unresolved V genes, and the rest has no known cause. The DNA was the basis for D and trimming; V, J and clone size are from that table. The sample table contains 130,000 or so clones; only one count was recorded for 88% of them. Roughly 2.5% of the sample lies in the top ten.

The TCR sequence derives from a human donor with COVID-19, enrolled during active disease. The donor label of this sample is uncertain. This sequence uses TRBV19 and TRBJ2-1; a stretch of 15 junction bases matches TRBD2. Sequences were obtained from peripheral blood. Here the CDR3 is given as CASSTFLRTSGGDRNEQFF. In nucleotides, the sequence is TGTGCCAGTAGTACATTCCTAAGGACTAGCGGGGGGGACCGCAATGAGCAGTTCTTC.